The sequence of this T cell receptor (beta chain) was determined in a study of T cell responses to AZD1222 COVID-19 vaccine. Germline lookup yields CDR1 SGDLS and CDR2 YYNGEE. V dropped 3 bases and J dropped 4; count of bases not matched to a gene: 9. This CDR3 spans 18 amino acids. Worth noting for this clone: The antigen is unknown.

Libraries were prepared by immunoSEQ multiplex PCR; TCRdb keeps only in-frame clonotypes and omits some of them. The table has 150,000 or so clones, roughly nine tenths seen once. General study findings and limits: The CD4 TCRs associated with vaccination extended across spike and predominated at 160-218 and 743-854. Most donors were white British, females outnumbered males, and clonal diversity was possibly underestimated. Spike-specific TCR breadth and depth rose after two AZD1222 doses.

Source: peripheral blood, taken on day 0 of AZD1222 vaccination. The sequence was collected from an adult in good health. The J gene is TRBJ2-3, the V gene TRBV9; 15 nucleotides match TRBD2. The CDR3 coding sequence is TGTGCCAGCAGCGATGGGACTAGCGGGGGGAGGGCCCCAGATACGCAGTATTTT. As protein: CASSDGTSGGRAPDTQYF.